Each of the 27 T cell receptor beta chains below was sequenced from the same sample in a study of blood T cells in healthy people across ages (dated by TCRdb to the mid-2010s). The receptor library was made with 5' RACE. Data came from an Illumina HiSeq 2500. A second PCR of about 7 to 12 cycles was run with a J-beta primer mix and a sample-barcoded 5' primer. TCRdb took the public reads, trimmed them with fastp at Q25, ran MiXCR for clone calling and kept in-frame beta chains. Every distinct CDR3 protein forms one entry, paired with its most common genes and DNA. The sample table lists 650,000 to 1,000,000 distinct CDR3 sequences, 36% of them with a count of one. The top ten clones comprise under 15% of the sample. Sequenced input: blood. These receptors originate from a man aged 18 to 35 in good health.

This clonotype was seen a handful of times. The chain recombines TRBV12-3 or TRBV12-4 with TRBJ2-3; D perhaps matches TRBD2 (5 bases). V was cut by 6 bases and J by 5 bases, with 12 bases left in between. The CDR3 consists of 13 residues. Here the CDR3 DNA reads TGTGCCAGCAGCACGGCCCGGGGAGATACGCAGTATTTT. Residues: CASSTARGDTQYF.

The V call is TRBV2, the J call TRBJ2-2; D unclear. V lost 3 bases to trimming and J lost 7 bases, with 9 bases between them. Per germline, CDR1 SNHLY and CDR2 FYNNEI. This CDR3 is built from 13 residues. DNA of the CDR3: TGTGCCAGCAGTGAGTTTGGTGGCGGGGAGCTGTTTTTT. Translated, it gives CASSEFGGGELFF.

This rearrangement joins TRBV16 to TRBJ2-1, with a tentative D call TRBD2 (6 bases). Between the trimmed V and J ends, which lost 7 bases and 4 bases, there was a span of 17 bases. This CDR3 is built from 15 residues. CDR1 is KGHSY and CDR2 is FQNENV in the germline V gene. CDR3 protein: CASNFRGGEYNEQFF. The CDR3 region has the DNA TGTGCCAGCAACTTCCGCGGAGGGGAATACAATGAGCAGTTCTTC. Filled out from reference TRBV16 and TRBJ2-1, the complete variable domain reads GEEVAQTPKHLVRGEGQKAKLYCAPIKGHSYVFWYQQVLKNEFKFLISFQNENVFDETGMPKERFSAKCLPNSPCSLEIQATKLEDSAVYFCASNFRGGEYNEQFFGPGTRLTVL.

The rearrangement uses TRBV20-1 and TRBJ1-2; unclear D gene. The CDR3 is 12 residues long. Germline V gene data show CDR1 as DFQATT and CDR2 as SNEGSKA (reference sequence). The V and J ends lost 5 bases and 3 bases respectively, with 10 bases between them. The DNA for the CDR3 is TGCAGTGCTGGCTCCGGCGACTATGGCTACACCTTC. Residues: CSAGSGDYGYTF.

The rearrangement uses TRBV12-3 or TRBV12-4 and TRBJ2-1; the D is unclear. The CDR3 extends over 14 amino acids. V lost 6 bases and J 0 bases, leaving 9 bases between the germline ends. The CDR3 DNA reads TGTGCCAGCAGGGGATCAAGCTCCTACAATGAGCAGTTCTTC. It codes for CASRGSSSYNEQFF.

The V gene is TRBV7-2, the J gene TRBJ2-2; 7 bases are shared with TRBD2. The CDR3 length is 15 residues. CDR1 SGHTA and CDR2 FQGNSA come from the germline V gene. Trimming took 7 bases from V and 6 from J; bases not matched to a gene: 11. CDR3 sequence: CASTTGTTFAGELFF. The CDR3 region has the DNA TGTGCCAGCACCACTGGGACTACCTTCGCCGGGGAGCTGTTTTTT.

This clonotype has a count of ten or more. The chain uses TRBV4-1 and TRBJ2-3; TRBD2 might be the D (6 bases). V lost 0 bases to trimming and J lost 6 bases, with 13 bases between them. The CDR3 runs 15 residues. Germline V gives CDR1 MGHRA, CDR2 YSYEKL. CDR3 DNA: TGCGCCAGCAGCCAAGATAGGAGGGGCCGGGATACGCAGTATTTT. Translating gives CASSQDRRGRDTQYF.

The table lists this clonotype with a few counts. J is TRBJ2-3 and V is TRBV24-1, with D unclear. The CDR3 totals 13 residues. Trimming stripped 4 bases from V and 3 bases from J, with 7 bases between. In germline, CDR1 is KGHDR, CDR2 SFDVKD. The CDR3 loop is CATSDRRTDTQYF. The CDR3 nucleotides are TGTGCCACCAGTGACCGCCGTACAGATACGCAGTATTTT.

This clonotype was detected a few times. This chain connects TRBV28 to TRBJ1-4; TRBD1 is a possible D gene (5 bases). Deletions cut 10 bases from V and 8 bases from J, with 20 bases between. CDR3 size: 14 residues. CDR1 and CDR2 from the germline V gene are MDHEN and SYDVKM. CDR3 nucleotides: TGTGCCACCGACCGGACTGGACAAGGCGAAAAACTGTTTTTT. Translated, it gives CATDRTGQGEKLFF. Full variable domain (outside the CDR3, taken from reference TRBV28 and TRBJ1-4): DVKVTQSSRYLVKRTGEKVFLECVQDMDHENMFWYRQDPGLGLRLIYFSYDVKMKEKGDIPEGYSVSREKKERFSLILESASTNQTSMYLCATDRTGQGEKLFFGSGTQLSVL.

This clonotype was found many times. The chain employs TRBV4-3 and TRBJ1-2, with a possible D match to TRBD1 (5 bases). CDR3 size: 16 residues. Germline V gene sequence: CDR1 LGHNA, CDR2 YSLEER. V lost 0 bases to trimming and J lost 8 bases, with 19 bases between them. The CDR3 sequence is CASSQEKGREWGGYTF. DNA of the CDR3: TGCGCCAGCAGCCAAGAAAAAGGACGGGAATGGGGGGGCTACACCTTC.

This clonotype was recorded at least ten times. The chain links TRBV24-1 to TRBJ2-3; 8 bases line up with TRBD1. This CDR3 region has 15 residues. Germline values: CDR1 KGHDR, CDR2 SFDVKD. V lost 3 bases and J lost 5; bases outside the gene matches: 6. The CDR3 loop reads CATSDPGQAIDTQYF. The CDR3 DNA reads TGTGCCACCAGTGATCCGGGACAGGCTATAGATACGCAGTATTTT.

For this clonotype: Possible read error: a much larger clone is one base away. The CDR3 region has the DNA TGTGCCAGCAGTCCGGACCAAGAGACCCAGTTCTTC. This gives the protein CASSPDQETQFF. The rearrangement links TRBV12-3 or TRBV12-4 to TRBJ2-5; D is ambiguous. The better agreement between TRBJ2-1 and the DNA end casts doubt on the J call. The CDR3 spans 12 residues.

J is TRBJ2-1 and V is TRBV27; D perhaps matches TRBD1 (6 bases). Trimming cost V 7 bases and J 13 bases, with 20 bases left between them. CDR1 and CDR2 from the germline V gene are MNHEY and SMNVEV (reference sequence). The CDR3 has 13 amino acids. CDR3 DNA sequence: TGTGCCAGCAAACCGTCGGGACAAGAGACCCAGTTCTTC. This gives the protein CASKPSGQETQFF.

This clonotype has more than one count but fewer than ten. J is TRBJ2-2 and V is TRBV11-1; D uncertain. Germline V gene lookup returns CDR1 SGHAT and CDR2 FQDESV (reference sequence). The CDR3 is 14 amino acids. Trimming left V 3 bases short and J 1 base short, with 6 bases between. CDR3 protein: CASSFIRNTGELFF. The CDR3 DNA reads TGTGCCAGCAGCTTTATTAGGAACACCGGGGAGCTGTTTTTT.

The chain couples TRBV6-2 or TRBV6-3 to TRBJ2-3; D not resolved. Germline assignment: CDR1 MNHEY and CDR2 SVGEGT. The CDR3 totals 16 residues. Deletions cut 6 bases from V and 0 bases from J, with 16 bases between. The CDR3 nucleotides are TGTGCCAGCAGAACGAGGCAGGTGATTAGCACAGATACGCAGTATTTT. As protein: CASRTRQVISTDTQYF.

Notes on this clonotype: This may arise from a read error, as a much more abundant clone is one base away. The rearrangement links TRBV12-3 or TRBV12-4 to TRBJ2-6; D is uncertain. Trimming removed 3 bases from V and 2 bases from J, with 8 bases in between. The CDR3 is made up of 15 amino acids. CDR3 nucleotide sequence: TGTGCCAGCAGTTTGTGGGGTCCTGGGGCCAACGTCCTGACTTTC. Amino acids: CASSLWGPGANVLTF.

About this clonotype: Its ends do not fully match the called genes, so a read error is possible. J is TRBJ2-3 and V is TRBV6-4; the D gene is possibly TRBD1 (6 bases). This CDR3 is built from 15 residues. The germline V gene encodes CDR1 MRHNA and CDR2 SNTAGT. The CDR3 region has the DNA TGTGCCGGCAGTGAAGGGCAGGGGAGCACAGATACGCAGTATTTT. As protein: CAGSEGQGSTDTQYF.

This clonotype is medium-sized within its sample. The chain employs TRBV20-1 and TRBJ2-1; 7 bases align to TRBD2. Germline V gene sequence: CDR1 DFQATT, CDR2 SNEGSKA (reference sequence). V lost 0 bases and J lost 6; bases outside the gene matches: 8. The CDR3 loop spans 15 amino acids. The CDR3 protein is CSARDPWTSTNEQFF. CDR3 nucleotide sequence: TGCAGTGCTAGAGACCCTTGGACTAGTACCAATGAGCAGTTCTTC.

In its sample, this clonotype was seen many times. The chain links TRBV7-9 to TRBJ2-7; D perhaps matches TRBD1 (5 bases). Germline V lookup: CDR1 SEHNR, CDR2 FQNEAQ (reference sequence). The CDR3 contains 14 residues. V dropped 6 bases and J dropped 3 bases, with 15 bases sitting between them. This CDR3 is CASSPGQGYYEQYF. The CDR3 DNA reads TGTGCCAGCAGTCCCGGGCAGGGCTACTACGAGCAGTACTTC.

This clonotype was seen more than once but under ten times. The chain joins TRBV12-3 or TRBV12-4 to TRBJ1-4; 7 bases map to TRBD1. Trimming at V came to 4 bases and at J to 4 bases, leaving 9 bases not matched to a gene. CDR3 length equals 16 residues. CDR3 sequence reads: CASSSSSGQYNEKLFF. In nucleotides, the CDR3 is TGTGCCAGCAGTTCCTCATCGGGACAGTATAATGAAAAACTGTTTTTT.

This clonotype came up a few times. V gene TRBV4-1 combines with J gene TRBJ2-5; D tentatively reads TRBD1 or TRBD2 (5 bases each). CDR1 MGHRA and CDR2 YSYEKL come from the germline V gene. V dropped 0 bases and J dropped 3 bases, with 20 bases sitting between them. The CDR3 totals 18 residues. CDR3 bases: TGCGCCAGCAGCCAAGATTGGTCAAGGCAGGGAGTAAAAGAGACCCAGTACTTC. This encodes CASSQDWSRQGVKETQYF.

The rearrangement uses TRBV30 and TRBJ1-2, with D possibly TRBD1 on 5 matching bases. Germline V gene lookup returns CDR1 GTSNPN and CDR2 SVGIG (reference sequence). This CDR3 region has 14 residues. V was trimmed by 0 bases and J by 4 bases, leaving 12 bases between them. CDR3 residues: CAWSVPGGGYGYTF. The CDR3 region has the DNA TGTGCCTGGAGTGTCCCGGGCGGGGGCTATGGCTACACCTTC.

The genes are TRBV7-2 and TRBJ2-1; D perhaps matches TRBD1 (6 bases). The DNA matches TRBJ2-7 better at its end, which makes the J call doubtful. The length of the CDR3 is 15 residues. Germline values: CDR1 SGHTA, CDR2 FQGNSA. In DNA form, the CDR3 reads TGTGCCAGCAGCTTAGGACCCCTGGGACACAATGAGCAGTACTTC. This sequence encodes CASSLGPLGHNEQYF.

The chain combines TRBV29-1 with TRBJ1-1; TRBD1 agrees at 7 bases. V lost 6 bases and J lost 4; bases outside the gene matches: 11. The length of the CDR3 is 14 residues. Germline lookup yields CDR1 SQVTM and CDR2 ANQGSEA. The CDR3, as DNA: TGCAGCGTGGGCGGCAGGGGGGGAGGCACTGAAGCTTTCTTT. Residues: CSVGGRGGGTEAFF. Together with reference TRBV29-1 and TRBJ1-1, the CDR3 gives the full variable domain: SAVISQKPSRDICQRGTSLTIQCQVDSQVTMMFWYRQQPGQSLTLIATANQGSEATYESGFVIDKFPISRPNLTFSTLTVSNMSPEDSSIYLCSVGGRGGGTEAFFGQGTRLTVV.

The rearrangement joins TRBV5-1 to TRBJ1-4; TRBD1 aligns across 10 bases. Germline V gene sequence: CDR1 SGHRS, CDR2 YFSETQ. The CDR3 length is 15 residues. The J segment lost 8 bases and the V segment lost 4 bases, leaving 8 bases of the junction unmatched. CDR3 sequence reads: CASSDGQGGKEKLFF. In DNA, the CDR3 is TGCGCCAGCAGCGATGGACAGGGGGGAAAGGAAAAACTGTTTTTT.

This clonotype showed up just a few times. This chain links TRBV29-1 with TRBJ1-2; D gene ambiguous. Germline V gene lookup returns CDR1 SQVTM and CDR2 ANQGSEA. The CDR3 has 12 amino acids. With 2 bases removed from V and 0 bases from J, the gap between germline ends came to 4 bases. This chain's CDR3 is CSVERPNYGYTF. The CDR3, as DNA: TGCAGCGTTGAAAGACCTAACTATGGCTACACCTTC.

This clonotype showed up just a few times. The chain carries TRBV12-3 or TRBV12-4 and TRBJ1-1; D perhaps matches TRBD1 (6 bases). CDR3 length: 12 residues. V lost 7 bases and J lost 5, with 11 bases in between. The CDR3 loop is CASNGRGTEAFF. CDR3 nucleotides: TGTGCCAGCAATGGCAGGGGTACTGAAGCTTTCTTT.